The following is a TCR beta chain sequence with its context. The antigen remains unidentified. This specimen comes from a study of cytomegalovirus exposure and HLA in healthy donors. Study at large: Ancestry clustering placed about 86% of around 400 genotyped donors in the Caucasian-associated cluster.

The PCR contained 60 Vbeta and 13 Jbeta primers. Produced via immunoSEQ multiplex PCR; TCRdb's table is partial and in-frame only. Here the sample spans tens of thousands of clones, about 80% being singletons. Regarding the study as a whole: In a later analysis, donors in an Asian-associated ancestry cluster reportedly had fewer N-insertions in productive TCRs than the cohort mean. Most TCR beta V segments were productive about 90% or about 30% of the time in an earlier analysis.

CDR3 size: 15 residues. The germline V gene encodes CDR1 LNHDA and CDR2 SQIVND (reference sequence). V shed 5 bases and J 5 bases; nucleotides not matched to a gene: 8. This TCR was sampled from a man aged 45 to 65 in good health and CMV-seropositive. The rearrangement links TRBV19 to TRBJ2-7; 11 nucleotides match TRBD2. Sequenced input: PBMCs. The CDR3 DNA sequence: TGTGCCAGTAGTGAGACTAGCGGGATAGGAAACGAGCAGTACTTC. This codes for CASSETSGIGNEQYF.